This TCR beta chain appears in the sequencing data of a study of T cells in Graves' hyperthyroidism and ophthalmopathy. Researchers took RNA transcripts and amplified the TCR beta CDR3 regions from them. TCR CDR3 regions were first amplified by RT-PCR with HTBI primers. Each CDR3 protein gets one entry after TCRdb re-called the multiplex PCR reads with MiXCR. Here the sample spans over 700,000 distinct CDR3 sequences, 18% being singletons. Germline V CDR1 and CDR2: MNHEY, SMNVEV (reference sequence). V gave up 4 bases and J gave up 8 bases, with 13 bases separating them. This CDR3 region has 13 residues. The hyperthyroidism patients had all been newly diagnosed, and their disease duration was under 2 months. Their ages ranged from 18 to 65 years.

This sequence was found in a woman aged 45-59 years with Graves' hyperthyroidism that later progressed to Graves' ophthalmopathy. The V and J genes are TRBV27 and TRBJ2-3; D is unresolved. Sequencing input: blood. The CDR3 loop is CASSSGPLTTQYF. The CDR3 bases are TGTGCCAGCAGTTCCGGACCGCTTACTACGCAGTATTTT.